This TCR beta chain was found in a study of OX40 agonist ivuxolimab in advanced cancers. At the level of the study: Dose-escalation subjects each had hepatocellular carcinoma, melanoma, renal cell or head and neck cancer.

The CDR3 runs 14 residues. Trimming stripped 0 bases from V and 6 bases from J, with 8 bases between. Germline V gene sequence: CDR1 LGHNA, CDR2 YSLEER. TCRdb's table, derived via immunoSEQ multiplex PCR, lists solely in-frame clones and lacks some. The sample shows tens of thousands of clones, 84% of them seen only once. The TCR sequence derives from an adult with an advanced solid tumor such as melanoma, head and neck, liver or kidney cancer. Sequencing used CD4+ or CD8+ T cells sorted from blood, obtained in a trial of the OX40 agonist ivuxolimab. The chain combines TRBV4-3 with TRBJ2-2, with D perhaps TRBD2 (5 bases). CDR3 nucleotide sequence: TGCGCCAGCAGCCAAGATCGGGGAGCCGGGGAGCTGTTTTTT. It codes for CASSQDRGAGELFF.